The present T cell receptor (beta chain) was sequenced within a study of T cells in Graves' hyperthyroidism and ophthalmopathy. TCR beta CDR3 region amplification was performed from RNA transcripts. HTBI primers were employed in a first-round RT-PCR of the TCR CDR3. TCRdb independently ran MiXCR on the multiplex PCR reads; one entry per CDR3 protein. The top ten clones hold approximately 49% of a sample with about 340,000 distinct CDR3 sequences, 18% of them seen once. The CDR3 consists of 14 residues. Germline CDR1 reads DFQATT; CDR2 reads SNEGSKA (reference sequence). Between the trimmed V and J ends, which lost 0 bases and 2 bases, there was a span of 11 bases. Ten or more counts support this clonotype. Absence of ophthalmopathy progression within 18 months defined stable Graves' hyperthyroidism. Using more than 7.5 ml of fresh peripheral blood, PBMCs were prepared.

The origin of this receptor is a woman aged 45-59 years with Graves' hyperthyroidism. The sequencing input was blood. The chain uses TRBV20-1 and TRBJ2-7; no definite D call. The CDR3, as DNA: TGCAGTGCTAGAGATTATCGCGGTCCCTACGAGCAGTACTTC. This translates into CSARDYRGPYEQYF.